This T cell receptor (beta chain) was documented in a study of blood T cell repertoires in COVID-19. Data came from immunoSEQ multiplex PCR; TCRdb stores just in-frame clones and leaves some out. The sample lists 100,000 to 150,000 clones; 60% to 80% were seen once. Germline CDR1 is MNHEY and CDR2 is SVGAGI. Trimming removed 5 bases from V and 4 bases from J, with 11 bases in between. The CDR3 totals 14 residues. The specimen sequenced was peripheral blood. The rearrangement uses TRBV6-5 and TRBJ1-4; D uncertain. The sequence came from a man aged 55 to 70 with acute or convalescent COVID-19. The chain's CDR3 is CASSKPGLNEKLFF. The CDR3 DNA is TGTGCCAGCAGTAAACCGGGTCTTAATGAAAAACTGTTTTTT.